This TCR beta chain was profiled in a study of CD8+ T cells in alopecia areata. About the study: Those patients who were treated received oral tofacitinib, which was given at 5 to 10 mg twice daily for moderate-to-severe alopecia areata. Findings and caveats of the study: One nonresponder makes the tie between baseline CD8+ expansion and response uncertain. Against the mouse data, patients shared TCRs less clearly, possibly for HLA reasons.

The CDR3 totals 15 residues. CDR1 and CDR2 from the germline V gene are ENHRY and SYGVKD. The V gene end was trimmed by 2 bases and the J gene end by 4 bases; junction bases not matched to a gene: 6. In regard to this clone: The antigen is unknown.

Following extraction, RNA underwent reverse transcription to cDNA, which served as the sequencing template. Using immunoSEQ multiplex PCR, the repertoire was profiled, and TCRdb retains in-frame clones only, with some absent. The sample comprises hundreds of thousands of clones, roughly 50% of which are singletons, and approximately 1.8% rests with the top ten. As for treatment: oral pan-JAK inhibitor, 5-10 mg twice daily. The origin of this receptor is a human donor with alopecia areata. The material was CD4+ T cells sorted from blood, obtained at week 24, from a patient treated with tofacitinib. This rearrangement joins TRBV10-3 to TRBJ2-5; TRBD1 agrees at 8 bases. DNA for the CDR3: TGTGCCATCAGTGAGAGAGGACAGGGAGGAGAGACCCAGTACTTC. It specifies CAISERGQGGETQYF.